A selection of T cell receptor beta chains follows, all from one sample in a study of vaccination effects on CD4 cells after COVID-19. For these receptors, no antigen is known. Clones were sequenced by immunoSEQ multiplex PCR, and TCRdb holds only the in-frame ones, with some missing. The repertoire holds approximately 83,000 clones, with 60% to 80% as singletons. Material: CD4+ T cells from PBMCs cultured with HCoV-OC43 spike peptides, obtained after COVID-19 vaccination. Receptors originate from a human donor who received a COVID-19 vaccine. The CDR3 runs from the conserved cysteine through the conserved F or W. Fields, in order: D gene, V gene, clone size, CDR3 length, J gene, CDR3 DNA, CDR3 protein. D genes are given only for firm matches. Size values are once, few and many counts, or a class for expanded clones, and some rows have none.

D gene: TRBD1
V gene: TRBV6-6
clone size: .
CDR3 length: 15
J gene: TRBJ2-3
CDR3 DNA: TGTGCCACTCTGGGACAGAGAAAAACCACAGATACGCAGTATTTT
CDR3 protein: CATLGQRKTTDTQYF

D gene: TRBD1
V gene: TRBV7-8
clone size: .
CDR3 length: 15
J gene: TRBJ1-2
CDR3 DNA: TGTGCCAGCAGCCAAACCGGGACAGATGTTCATGGCTACACCTTC
CDR3 protein: CASSQTGTDVHGYTF

D gene: .
V gene: TRBV5-8
clone size: .
CDR3 length: 16
J gene: TRBJ1-3
CDR3 DNA: TGTGCCAGCAGCCACCTTCTTCCATCCTCTGGAAACACCATATATTTT
CDR3 protein: CASSHLLPSSGNTIYF

D gene: TRBD1
V gene: TRBV5-3
clone size: .
CDR3 length: 14
J gene: TRBJ1-2
CDR3 DNA: TGTGCCAGAAGCCGACAGGGACCGCCTTGGGGCTACACCTTC
CDR3 protein: CARSRQGPPWGYTF

D gene: .
V gene: TRBV27
clone size: .
CDR3 length: 15
J gene: TRBJ1-1
CDR3 DNA: TGTGCCAGCAGGGGGACGGCAGGGCGTTTGACTGAAGCTTTCTTT
CDR3 protein: CASRGTAGRLTEAFF

D gene: .
V gene: TRBV11-2
clone size: .
CDR3 length: 14
J gene: TRBJ1-1
CDR3 DNA: TGTGCCAGCAGCTTAGATCCAGGGCGGCTTTTTGCTTTCTTT
CDR3 protein: CASSLDPGRLFAFF

D gene: .
V gene: TRBV4-3
clone size: once
CDR3 length: 15
J gene: TRBJ1-2
CDR3 DNA: TGCGCCAGCAGCCAAGTGGGGGGGAAAGGCTATGGCTACACCTTC
CDR3 protein: CASSQVGGKGYGYTF

D gene: TRBD2
V gene: TRBV5-1
clone size: .
CDR3 length: 14
J gene: TRBJ2-5
CDR3 DNA: TGCGCCAGCAGCTTGGTTGGGGGGGAAGAGACCCAGTACTTC
CDR3 protein: CASSLVGGEETQYF

D gene: .
V gene: TRBV30
clone size: once
CDR3 length: 14
J gene: TRBJ1-3
CDR3 DNA: TGTGCCTGGAGTACCGAATTCAATGGAAACACCATATATTTT
CDR3 protein: CAWSTEFNGNTIYF

D gene: .
V gene: TRBV25-1
clone size: few
CDR3 length: 15
J gene: TRBJ1-1
CDR3 DNA: TGTGCCAGCAGTGGCACAGGGTTAAGACGGACTGAAGCTTTCTTT
CDR3 protein: CASSGTGLRRTEAFF

D gene: .
V gene: TRBV19
clone size: .
CDR3 length: 16
J gene: TRBJ2-5
CDR3 DNA: TGTGCCAGTAGTATAGGAGTCGGGGGACCTCAAGAGACCCAGTACTTC
CDR3 protein: CASSIGVGGPQETQYF

D gene: TRBD1
V gene: TRBV19
clone size: .
CDR3 length: 16
J gene: TRBJ1-5
CDR3 DNA: TGTGCCAGTAGTATCCAAGGACAGGGGGCGAGTCAGCCCCAGCATTTT
CDR3 protein: CASSIQGQGASQPQHF

D gene: .
V gene: TRBV6-5
clone size: .
CDR3 length: 12
J gene: TRBJ2-3
CDR3 DNA: TGTGCACCCCGGCCGACGGCAGATACGCAGTATTTT
CDR3 protein: CAPRPTADTQYF

D gene: TRBD1
V gene: TRBV5-6
clone size: .
CDR3 length: 14
J gene: TRBJ1-2
CDR3 DNA: TGTGCCAGCAGCGGGTGGACAGGGGACTATGGCTACACCTTC
CDR3 protein: CASSGWTGDYGYTF

D gene: .
V gene: TRBV19
clone size: .
CDR3 length: 16
J gene: TRBJ1-1
CDR3 DNA: TGTGCCAGTAGTATAGATAGTTGGGGGGCACTGACTGAAGCTTTCTTT
CDR3 protein: CASSIDSWGALTEAFF

D gene: .
V gene: TRBV5-1
clone size: few
CDR3 length: 16
J gene: TRBJ1-6
CDR3 DNA: TGCGCCAGCAGCTTGGAGCAGAGCTCCTATAATTCACCCCTCCACTTT
CDR3 protein: CASSLEQSSYNSPLHF

D gene: .
V gene: TRBV6-5
clone size: .
CDR3 length: 14
J gene: TRBJ1-4
CDR3 DNA: TGTGCCAGCAGTTACGGGGCTACTAATGAAAAACTGTTTTTT
CDR3 protein: CASSYGATNEKLFF

D gene: TRBD1
V gene: TRBV24-1
clone size: .
CDR3 length: 19
J gene: TRBJ2-2
CDR3 DNA: TGTGCCACCAGTGACGCCGTCCGATTGACAGGGTTAAACACCGGGGAGCTGTTTTTT
CDR3 protein: CATSDAVRLTGLNTGELFF

D gene: .
V gene: TRBV24-1
clone size: .
CDR3 length: 14
J gene: TRBJ2-1
CDR3 DNA: TGTGCCACCAGTGCTGCCGGGATTGCTAGCGAGCAGTTCTTC
CDR3 protein: CATSAAGIASEQFF

D gene: .
V gene: TRBV5-1
clone size: .
CDR3 length: 16
J gene: TRBJ1-4
CDR3 DNA: TGCGCCAGCAGCTTGTCGGTCGGTGGCCTTAATGAAAAACTGTTTTTT
CDR3 protein: CASSLSVGGLNEKLFF

D gene: .
V gene: TRBV5-5
clone size: .
CDR3 length: 18
J gene: TRBJ2-1
CDR3 DNA: TGTGCCAGCAGCTTGGTATCGTCGGGCTCGTCCCCTTACAATGAGCAGTTCTTC
CDR3 protein: CASSLVSSGSSPYNEQFF

D gene: .
V gene: TRBV5-1
clone size: few
CDR3 length: 14
J gene: TRBJ1-1
CDR3 DNA: TGCGCCAGCAAACTTACAGGTATAGACACTGAAGCTTTCTTT
CDR3 protein: CASKLTGIDTEAFF

D gene: TRBD2
V gene: TRBV9
clone size: .
CDR3 length: 14
J gene: TRBJ2-3
CDR3 DNA: TGTGCCAGCAGCGTAGCCATAGCGGGAGATACGCAGTATTTT
CDR3 protein: CASSVAIAGDTQYF

D gene: TRBD1
V gene: TRBV19
clone size: once
CDR3 length: 15
J gene: TRBJ1-2
CDR3 DNA: TGTGCCAGTAGTATCAGTTCGAACAGGGGGCAAGGCTACACCTTC
CDR3 protein: CASSISSNRGQGYTF

D gene: TRBD2
V gene: TRBV7-8
clone size: few
CDR3 length: 15
J gene: TRBJ2-1
CDR3 DNA: TGTGCCAGCTCCATTCTAGCGGGGGGCTACAATGAGCAGTTCTTC
CDR3 protein: CASSILAGGYNEQFF

D gene: .
V gene: TRBV5-1
clone size: few
CDR3 length: 15
J gene: TRBJ2-1
CDR3 DNA: TGCGCCAGCAGCTTTGTCTCAAGAGCCTACAATGAGCAGTTCTTC
CDR3 protein: CASSFVSRAYNEQFF

D gene: .
V gene: TRBV7-8
clone size: .
CDR3 length: 15
J gene: TRBJ2-1
CDR3 DNA: TGTGCCAGCAGCTTAGACCGGTCTACTTACAATGAGCAGTTCTTC
CDR3 protein: CASSLDRSTYNEQFF

D gene: TRBD2
V gene: TRBV5-8
clone size: .
CDR3 length: 18
J gene: TRBJ2-3
CDR3 DNA: TGTGCCAGCCCCACCTTCCCGGGGGGGCCGTCGGGGACAGATACGCAGTATTTT
CDR3 protein: CASPTFPGGPSGTDTQYF

D gene: TRBD1
V gene: TRBV10-2
clone size: .
CDR3 length: 14
J gene: TRBJ2-5
CDR3 DNA: TGCGCCAGCAGTCGGGACAGGGCGAAAGAGACCCAGTACTTC
CDR3 protein: CASSRDRAKETQYF

D gene: .
V gene: TRBV2
clone size: .
CDR3 length: 15
J gene: TRBJ2-5
CDR3 DNA: TGTGCCAGCAGTTTTCAGGGGACGTACCAAGAGACCCTGTACTTC
CDR3 protein: CASSFQGTYQETLYF

D gene: .
V gene: TRBV7-8
clone size: .
CDR3 length: 10
J gene: TRBJ2-5
CDR3 DNA: TGTGCCAGCAGCCGCAGTATCCAGTACTTC
CDR3 protein: CASSRSIQYF

D gene: .
V gene: TRBV3-1/TRBV3-2
clone size: .
CDR3 length: 12
J gene: TRBJ2-3
CDR3 DNA: TGTGCCAGCAGCCAAGTAAGAGATACGCAGTATTTT
CDR3 protein: CASSQVRDTQYF

D gene: .
V gene: TRBV6-5
clone size: .
CDR3 length: 12
J gene: TRBJ1-5
CDR3 DNA: TGTGCCAGCAGGGGTGTCAATCAGCCCCAGCATTTT
CDR3 protein: CASRGVNQPQHF

D gene: .
V gene: TRBV3-1/TRBV3-2
clone size: .
CDR3 length: 13
J gene: TRBJ2-1
CDR3 DNA: TGTGCCAGCAGCCACGGGGGCTACAATGAGCAGTTCTTC
CDR3 protein: CASSHGGYNEQFF

D gene: TRBD1
V gene: TRBV30
clone size: .
CDR3 length: 14
J gene: TRBJ1-4
CDR3 DNA: TGTGCCTGGAGTGTACCAGGGGGCGCAGAAAAACTGTTTTTT
CDR3 protein: CAWSVPGGAEKLFF

D gene: .
V gene: TRBV12-3/TRBV12-4
clone size: .
CDR3 length: 12
J gene: TRBJ1-1
CDR3 DNA: TGTGCCAGTGCGGGAGGGTACACTGAAGCTTTCTTT
CDR3 protein: CASAGGYTEAFF

D gene: .
V gene: TRBV4-1
clone size: .
CDR3 length: 15
J gene: TRBJ1-1
CDR3 DNA: TGCGCCAGCAGCCAAGATGGGAGGGACGCCACTGAAGCTTTCTTT
CDR3 protein: CASSQDGRDATEAFF

D gene: .
V gene: TRBV5-6
clone size: .
CDR3 length: 13
J gene: TRBJ1-5
CDR3 DNA: TGTGCCGCCTCCCAGGGACAAGAGCAGCCCCAGCATTTT
CDR3 protein: CAASQGQEQPQHF

D gene: .
V gene: TRBV2
clone size: .
CDR3 length: 11
J gene: TRBJ2-1
CDR3 DNA: TGTGCCAGCAGTCAGTGGCAGGGGCAGTTCTTC
CDR3 protein: CASSQWQGQFF

D gene: TRBD1
V gene: TRBV19
clone size: .
CDR3 length: 13
J gene: TRBJ1-2
CDR3 DNA: TGTGCCAGTAGTATAGCGGACAGGGTTGGCTACACCTTC
CDR3 protein: CASSIADRVGYTF

D gene: TRBD1
V gene: TRBV19
clone size: .
CDR3 length: 13
J gene: TRBJ1-1
CDR3 DNA: TGTGCCAGTAGTGCGACAGGGGACACTGAAGCTTTCTTT
CDR3 protein: CASSATGDTEAFF

D gene: .
V gene: TRBV6-5
clone size: .
CDR3 length: 15
J gene: TRBJ1-3
CDR3 DNA: TGTGCCAGCAGTTACCGGGGGGAGGCTGGAAACACCATATATTTT
CDR3 protein: CASSYRGEAGNTIYF

D gene: .
V gene: TRBV2
clone size: once
CDR3 length: 11
J gene: TRBJ2-1
CDR3 DNA: TGTGCCAGCAGTGGCGCTTTTGAGCAGTTCTTC
CDR3 protein: CASSGAFEQFF

D gene: .
V gene: TRBV9
clone size: once
CDR3 length: 14
J gene: TRBJ2-2
CDR3 DNA: TGTGCCAGCAGCTCTTCGACGGTCACCGGGGAGCTGTTTTTT
CDR3 protein: CASSSSTVTGELFF

D gene: .
V gene: TRBV2
clone size: few
CDR3 length: 14
J gene: TRBJ1-5
CDR3 DNA: TGTGCCAGCCGTGGGGTCTATAGCAATCAGCCCCAGCATTTT
CDR3 protein: CASRGVYSNQPQHF

D gene: .
V gene: TRBV12-1
clone size: .
CDR3 length: 14
J gene: TRBJ2-5
CDR3 DNA: TGTGCCAGCAGCTTTGGGGGGACCGGAGTGACCCAGTACTTC
CDR3 protein: CASSFGGTGVTQYF

D gene: TRBD1
V gene: TRBV19
clone size: .
CDR3 length: 16
J gene: TRBJ1-2
CDR3 DNA: TGTGCCAGTAGTCACCCCCGTGGACAGGTAATGGATGGCTACACCTTC
CDR3 protein: CASSHPRGQVMDGYTF

D gene: .
V gene: TRBV7-2
clone size: few
CDR3 length: 15
J gene: TRBJ1-3
CDR3 DNA: TGTGCCAGCAGCCCACAGTCAGGGGCTGGAAACACCATATATTTT
CDR3 protein: CASSPQSGAGNTIYF

D gene: TRBD1
V gene: TRBV6-5
clone size: .
CDR3 length: 13
J gene: TRBJ1-1
CDR3 DNA: TGTGCCAGCAGGACAGGGCTGAACACTGAAGCTTTCTTT
CDR3 protein: CASRTGLNTEAFF

D gene: .
V gene: TRBV13
clone size: .
CDR3 length: 13
J gene: TRBJ1-1
CDR3 DNA: TGTGCCAGCAGGAAGGGCGGGAGCACTGAAGCTTTCTTT
CDR3 protein: CASRKGGSTEAFF

D gene: .
V gene: TRBV2
clone size: once
CDR3 length: 14
J gene: TRBJ1-1
CDR3 DNA: TGTGCCAGCAGTGAATTGAAGATCGGCACTGAAGCTTTCTTT
CDR3 protein: CASSELKIGTEAFF

D gene: .
V gene: TRBV15
clone size: .
CDR3 length: 13
J gene: TRBJ2-3
CDR3 DNA: TGTGCCACCAGCAGAAGCAGGGCAGATACGCAGTATTTT
CDR3 protein: CATSRSRADTQYF

D gene: .
V gene: TRBV6-5
clone size: .
CDR3 length: 14
J gene: TRBJ2-5
CDR3 DNA: TGTGCCAGCAGTTACTCTCCGGGATTGGAGACCCAGTACTTC
CDR3 protein: CASSYSPGLETQYF